This T cell receptor beta chain was recorded in a study of shared clonotypes between healthy human individuals. Assay: immunoSEQ multiplex PCR; the TCRdb copy retains only in-frame clones and omits some. The sample includes about 490,000 clones, approximately 79% of them seen just once. CDR1 and CDR2 (germline): GTSNPN, SVGIG (reference sequence). The CDR3 contains 13 residues. Trimming left V 2 bases short and J 3 bases short, with 10 bases between. The sequencing sample was made of PBMCs. This TCR came from a woman aged 40 to 55 in good health. Some clones in this sample may be carry-over from other donors' samples. V usage is TRBV30 and J usage is TRBJ1-2; a weak D match, TRBD1 (6 bases). This CDR3 is CAWSKGGDYGYTF. In nucleotides, the CDR3 is TGTGCCTGGAGTAAAGGGGGTGACTATGGCTACACCTTC.